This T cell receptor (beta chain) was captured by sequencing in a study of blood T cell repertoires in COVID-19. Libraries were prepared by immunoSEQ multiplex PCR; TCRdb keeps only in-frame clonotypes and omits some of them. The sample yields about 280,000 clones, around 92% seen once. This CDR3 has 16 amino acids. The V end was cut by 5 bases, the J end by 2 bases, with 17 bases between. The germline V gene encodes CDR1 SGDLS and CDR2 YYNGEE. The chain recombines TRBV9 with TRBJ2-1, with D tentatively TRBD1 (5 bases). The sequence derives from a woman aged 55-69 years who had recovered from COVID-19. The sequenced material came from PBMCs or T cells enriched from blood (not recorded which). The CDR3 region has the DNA TGTGCCAGCAGTGGGGCCCAACTGATAACCTACAATGAGCAGTTCTTC. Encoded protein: CASSGAQLITYNEQFF.